Listed below are T cell receptor beta chains from one sample, sequenced in a study of response to subunit inactivated influenza vaccine. TCRdb re-analysed the RT-PCR reads in MiXCR, keeping a single row per CDR3 protein. The sample has fewer than 600,000 distinct CDR3 sequences, approximately 7.2% seen once. The source was PBMCs from blood, collected less than 25 months after vaccination. The receptors were sampled from a man aged 50 to 75 who received an inactivated influenza vaccine. The conserved cysteine and the conserved F or W are not part of the CDR3 here. D genes are given only for firm matches.

V gene,J gene,D gene,CDR3 protein
TRBV12-3/TRBV12-4,TRBJ2-7,TRBD1,ASSLQGASYPQY
TRBV9,TRBJ2-3,.,ASSVEAAPDTQY
TRBV28,TRBJ1-5,.,ASMEGGKKYQPQH
TRBV5-1,TRBJ2-1,.,ASSDSQTPRQAGNEQF
TRBV18,TRBJ2-7,.,ASSPMAIDYEQY
TRBV20-1,TRBJ2-3,TRBD2,SASGRGDTDTQY
TRBV10-3,TRBJ2-5,.,AISGAGSSQETQY
TRBV20-1,TRBJ2-5,TRBD2,SANMAGGRGETQY
TRBV6-2/TRBV6-3,TRBJ2-7,.,ASRRQPYEQY
TRBV29-1,TRBJ2-2,TRBD1,SVPGQGAGGELF
TRBV3-1,TRBJ2-2,.,ASSQPLGAGELF
TRBV20-1,TRBJ2-3,TRBD2,SATRLAGSTDTQY
TRBV28,TRBJ2-1,.,ASRQWTEHNEQF
TRBV29-1,TRBJ2-5,.,SVESYPLPRDGKGTPQETQY
TRBV7-9,TRBJ1-1,TRBD1,ASSGGGPINTEAF
TRBV20-1,TRBJ1-5,.,SATWGANNQPQH
TRBV7-6,TRBJ2-2,TRBD2,ASSPHGRGGELF
TRBV14,TRBJ2-7,TRBD2,ASSHSGLAASYEQY
TRBV29-1,TRBJ2-1,.,SVEDLMTSGSYNEQF
TRBV29-1,TRBJ2-3,TRBD2,SAGTPGLAGGPGDTQY
TRBV20-1,TRBJ1-2,.,SASHRTDYGYT
TRBV7-8,TRBJ1-2,TRBD1,ASSRPRTGTAGYT
TRBV2,TRBJ2-3,TRBD2,ASSRTSRSTDTQY
TRBV29-1,TRBJ2-1,.,SVDGRVSYNEQF
TRBV28,TRBJ2-4,.,ASSLGGATDKNIQY
TRBV5-6,TRBJ2-1,.,ASSFWLSHEQF
TRBV4-1,TRBJ2-6,.,ASSQAGLSGANVLT
TRBV23-1,TRBJ1-5,TRBD1,ASPGQASWANQPQH
TRBV2,TRBJ1-5,.,ASSEVRLSNQPQH
TRBV20-1,TRBJ2-1,TRBD1,SARPPGTGNNEQF
TRBV27,TRBJ2-7,.,ASSLSHGYEQY
TRBV7-2,TRBJ2-1,TRBD2,ASSIGGTSNINEQF
TRBV6-2/TRBV6-3,TRBJ1-1,.,ASSYSPHSNTEAF
TRBV20-1,TRBJ1-3,.,SARDRMGSGNTIY
TRBV5-5,TRBJ1-1,TRBD1,ASSLAGGRGNTEAF